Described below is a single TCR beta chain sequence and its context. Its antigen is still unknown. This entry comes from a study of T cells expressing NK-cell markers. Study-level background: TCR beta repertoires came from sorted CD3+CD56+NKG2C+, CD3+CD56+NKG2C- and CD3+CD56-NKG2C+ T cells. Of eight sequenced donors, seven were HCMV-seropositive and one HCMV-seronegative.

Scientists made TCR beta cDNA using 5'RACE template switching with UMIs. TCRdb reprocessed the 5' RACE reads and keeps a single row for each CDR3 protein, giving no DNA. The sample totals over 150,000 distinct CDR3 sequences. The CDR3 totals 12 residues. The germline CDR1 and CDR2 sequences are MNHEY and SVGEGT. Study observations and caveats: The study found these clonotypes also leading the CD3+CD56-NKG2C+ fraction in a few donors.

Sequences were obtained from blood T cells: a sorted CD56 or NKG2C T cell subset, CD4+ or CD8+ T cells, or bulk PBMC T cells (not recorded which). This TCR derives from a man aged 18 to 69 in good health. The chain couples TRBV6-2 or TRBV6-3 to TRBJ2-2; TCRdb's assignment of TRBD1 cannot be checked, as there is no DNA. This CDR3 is CATRSGAGELFF.